The present entry profiles one T cell receptor (beta chain) with its context. The sample belongs to a study of T cell changes during pregnancy in multiple sclerosis. Clones were sequenced by immunoSEQ multiplex PCR, and TCRdb holds only the in-frame ones, with some missing. Of 35,000 to 50,000 clones in the sample, 88% were seen once. The CDR3 is 15 residues long. The V gene lost 1 base and the J gene lost 6 bases, with 10 bases spanning the gap. Germline V gene data show CDR1 as SEHNR and CDR2 as FQNEAQ (reference sequence). The J gene is TRBJ1-6, the V gene TRBV7-9, with D uncertain. This clonotype was obtained from a female donor with multiple sclerosis, enrolled in a pregnancy study. Sequences were derived from CD4+ T cells from peripheral blood mononuclear cells, sampled in the second trimester of pregnancy. This CDR3 is CASSLEAVGNSPLHF. CDR3 in DNA: TGTGCCAGCAGCTTAGAAGCTGTTGGTAATTCACCCCTCCACTTT.